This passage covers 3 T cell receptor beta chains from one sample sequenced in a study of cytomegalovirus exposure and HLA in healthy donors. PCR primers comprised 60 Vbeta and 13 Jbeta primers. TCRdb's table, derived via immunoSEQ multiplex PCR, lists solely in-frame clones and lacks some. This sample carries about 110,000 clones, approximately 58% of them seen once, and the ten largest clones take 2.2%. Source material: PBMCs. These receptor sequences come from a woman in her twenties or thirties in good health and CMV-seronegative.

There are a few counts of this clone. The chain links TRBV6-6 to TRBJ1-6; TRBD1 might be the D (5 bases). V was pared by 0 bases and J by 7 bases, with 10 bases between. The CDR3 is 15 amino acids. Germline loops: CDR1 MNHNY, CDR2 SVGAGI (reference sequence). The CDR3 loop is CASSYSDSSNSPLHF. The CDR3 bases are TGTGCCAGCAGTTACTCCGACAGTTCAAATTCACCCCTCCACTTT.

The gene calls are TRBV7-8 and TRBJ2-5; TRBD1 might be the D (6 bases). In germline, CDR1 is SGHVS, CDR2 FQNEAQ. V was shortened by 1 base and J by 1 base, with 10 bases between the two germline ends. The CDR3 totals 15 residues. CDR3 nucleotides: TGTGCCAGCAGCTTAGGGGGACACCTCCAAGAGACCCAGTACTTC. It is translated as CASSLGGHLQETQYF.

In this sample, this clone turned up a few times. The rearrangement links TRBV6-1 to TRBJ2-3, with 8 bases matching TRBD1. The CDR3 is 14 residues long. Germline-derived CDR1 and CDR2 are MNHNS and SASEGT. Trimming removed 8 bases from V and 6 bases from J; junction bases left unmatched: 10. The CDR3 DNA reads TGTGCCAGCTCGACCCAGGGGGCCGGGGATACGCAGTATTTT. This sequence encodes CASSTQGAGDTQYF.